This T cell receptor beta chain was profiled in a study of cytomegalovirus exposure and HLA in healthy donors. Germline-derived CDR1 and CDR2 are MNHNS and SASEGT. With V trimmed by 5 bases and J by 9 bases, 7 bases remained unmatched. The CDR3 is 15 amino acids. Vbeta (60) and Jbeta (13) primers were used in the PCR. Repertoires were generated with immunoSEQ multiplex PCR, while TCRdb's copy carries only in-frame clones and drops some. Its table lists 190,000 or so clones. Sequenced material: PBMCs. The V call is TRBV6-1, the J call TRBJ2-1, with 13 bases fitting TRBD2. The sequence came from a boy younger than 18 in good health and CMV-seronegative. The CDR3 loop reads CASSLGTSGAGEQFF. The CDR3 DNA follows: TGTGCCAGCAGTTTGGGGACTAGCGGGGCGGGTGAGCAGTTCTTC.